This TCR beta chain was identified in a study of CD8+CD57+ T cells in acquired aplastic anemia. CDR1 is KGHDR, CDR2 SFDVKD, per germline. The CDR3 covers 16 residues. Deletions cut 3 bases from V and 5 bases from J, with 16 bases between. CDR3 and TCR beta VDJ profiling relied on genomic DNA as the template. TCRdb redid the calling of the reads with MiXCR, one entry per CDR3 protein. The data show roughly 93,000 distinct CDR3 sequences, with approximately 73% seen just once and around three fifths held by the top ten. Those patients picked for sequencing had displayed CD8+CD57+ cell expansion on flow cytometry. This clonotype was observed a few times.

The TCR sequence derives from a human donor with aplastic anemia. V and J are TRBV24-1 and TRBJ1-5; D is unclear. The specimen sequenced was sorted CD4+, CD8+, or CD8+CD57+ T cells (not recorded which) from PBMCs. The CDR3 protein is CATSDPKADLHQPQHF. The CDR3 DNA follows: TGTGCCACCAGTGATCCTAAAGCTGATCTGCATCAGCCCCAGCATTTT.